This T cell receptor beta chain was obtained from a study of CD8 T cells in Susac syndrome. Whole-study results and caveats: The study admitted that it had a relatively small number of individuals in its TCR sequencing and HLA analysis.

RNA in amounts of roughly 0.5 to 1 ug was reverse transcribed with random hexamers. Amplification of TCR beta CDR3 across 54 Vbeta and 13 Jbeta was performed with immunoSEQ multiplex PCR. MiXCR, run by TCRdb on the immunoSEQ multiplex PCR reads, gives a single entry per CDR3 protein. This sample has about 76,000 distinct CDR3 sequences, with over 75% found just once. There are 16 residues in the CDR3. Trimming removed 0 bases from V and 2 bases from J, with 13 bases in between. Germline assignment: CDR1 MNHEY and CDR2 SVGEGT. On this clonotype itself: Its specificity is not known.

Sequenced: CD8+ T cells from PBMCs. This clonotype was obtained from a human donor with multiple sclerosis. V gene TRBV6-2 or TRBV6-3 combines with J gene TRBJ1-1; the D gene is possibly TRBD1 (5 bases). The CDR3 spells CASSYSRAGDNTEAFF. The CDR3 nucleotides read TGTGCCAGCAGTTACTCCCGGGCGGGGGATAACACTGAAGCTTTCTTT.